What follows are 9 T cell receptor beta chains derived from one specimen sequenced in a study of blood T cell repertoires in COVID-19. Clones were sequenced by immunoSEQ multiplex PCR, and TCRdb holds only the in-frame ones, with some missing. The table lists about 300,000 clones, roughly 87% of them singletons. The sample was peripheral blood. The receptors shown here come from a man between 18 and 35 years old with active or convalescent COVID-19.

V and J are TRBV3-1 (or the pseudogene TRBV3-2) and TRBJ2-5; tentative D call: TRBD2 (5 bases). The CDR3 contains 15 residues. Trimming removed 1 base at V and 4 bases at J, with 13 bases between. Germline-derived CDR1 and CDR2 are LGHDT and YNNKEL (reference sequence). The CDR3 bases are TGTGCCAGCAGCCAAGCAGGAGAGGGCATAGAGACCCAGTACTTC. It yields the protein CASSQAGEGIETQYF.

The chain combines TRBV6-2 or TRBV6-3 with TRBJ2-7, with no clear D. Germline CDR1 MNHEY, CDR2 SVGEGT. V lost 5 bases and J lost 9, with 14 bases in between. The CDR3 loop spans 12 amino acids. CDR3 region: CASSDRPGGQYF. The CDR3 nucleotides read TGTGCCAGCAGTGATCGACCCGGCGGGCAGTACTTC.

The CDR3 DNA reads TGTGCCAGCAGCTTAGCTCCGGGGAGGGGAGCACGTGAAGCTTTCTTT. Translation gives CASSLAPGRGAREAFF. The chain combines TRBV7-4 with TRBJ1-1; TRBD1 might be the D (5 bases). Germline V gene lookup returns CDR1 SGHVT and CDR2 SQSDAQ. V lost 0 bases and J 7 bases, leaving 18 bases between the germline ends. The CDR3 totals 16 residues.

The chain recombines TRBV27 with TRBJ2-3, with a weak D call TRBD2 (7 bases). The V gene's germline CDR1 is MNHEY and CDR2 SMNVEV (reference sequence). The CDR3 length is 13 residues. With 10 bases removed from V and 7 bases from J, the gap between germline ends came to 18 bases. CDR3 sequence reads: CAIGTRGGNTQYF. For the CDR3, the DNA is TGTGCCATCGGGACAAGGGGGGGGAATACGCAGTATTTT.

This chain connects TRBV4-3 to TRBJ2-1; 9 positions match TRBD1. J was trimmed by 13 bases and V by 1 base; bases with no gene match: 11. The length of the CDR3 is 15 residues. Germline CDR1 LGHNA, CDR2 YSLEER. The CDR3 sequence is CASSQVGTGGRYQFF. Written as DNA, the CDR3 is TGCGCCAGCAGCCAAGTGGGAACAGGGGGCCGGTATCAGTTCTTC.

The chain carries TRBV28 and TRBJ1-5; D might be TRBD1 (6 bases). V gave up 5 bases and J gave up 0 bases, with 11 bases separating them. CDR3 length: 15 amino acids. Germline V gene sequence: CDR1 MDHEN, CDR2 SYDVKM. The chain's CDR3 is CASSRTDFSNQPQHF. The CDR3 nucleotides read TGTGCCAGCAGTCGGACAGATTTTAGCAATCAGCCCCAGCATTTT.

This clone came up a few times. V gene TRBV4-3 combines with J gene TRBJ1-1; D call uncertain. The germline CDR1 and CDR2 sequences are LGHNA and YSLEER. Trimming removed 1 base at V and 1 base at J, with 10 bases between. The CDR3 loop spans 15 amino acids. CDR3: CASSQGRTENTEAFF. The CDR3 DNA reads as TGCGCCAGCAGCCAAGGGAGGACGGAGAACACTGAAGCTTTCTTT.

This sequence joins TRBV4-1 and TRBJ1-5; possibly TRBD1 for D (5 bases). The CDR3 covers 15 residues. V was cut by 4 bases and J by 2 bases, with 12 bases left in between. Germline V gene data show CDR1 as MGHRA and CDR2 as YSYEKL. The CDR3 DNA reads as TGCGCCAGCAGCCCCCCGGGGGTTGGCAATCAGCCCCAGCATTTT. Its translation is CASSPPGVGNQPQHF.

In the case of this clone: Other DNA sequences of this sample code for an identical CDR3. This rearrangement joins TRBV18 to TRBJ1-5; D may be TRBD1 (6 bases). Germline-derived CDR1 and CDR2 are KGHSH and LQKENI. V lost 3 bases, J lost 6 bases, and 9 bases lay in between. This CDR3 spans 13 amino acids. CDR3 nucleotide sequence: TGTGCCAGCTCACCGGGGGCTGCTCAGCCCCAGCATTTT. Translating it yields CASSPGAAQPQHF.